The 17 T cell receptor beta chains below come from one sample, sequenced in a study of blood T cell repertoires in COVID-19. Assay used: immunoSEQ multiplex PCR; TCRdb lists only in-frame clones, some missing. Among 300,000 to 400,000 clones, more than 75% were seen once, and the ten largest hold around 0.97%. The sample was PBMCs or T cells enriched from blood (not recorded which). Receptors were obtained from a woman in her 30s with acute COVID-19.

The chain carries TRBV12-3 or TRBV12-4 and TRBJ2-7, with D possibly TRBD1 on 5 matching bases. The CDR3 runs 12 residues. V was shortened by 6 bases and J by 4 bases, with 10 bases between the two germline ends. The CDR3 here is CASRAAGYEQYF. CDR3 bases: TGTGCCAGCAGGGCCGCAGGGTACGAGCAGTACTTC.

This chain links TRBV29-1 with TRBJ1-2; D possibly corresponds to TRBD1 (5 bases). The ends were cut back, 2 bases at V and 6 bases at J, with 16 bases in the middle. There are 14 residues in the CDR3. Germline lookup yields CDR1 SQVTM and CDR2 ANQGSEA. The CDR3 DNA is TGCAGCGTTGAAAGGGAAGGCAGGGTAAATGGCTACACCTTC. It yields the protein CSVEREGRVNGYTF.

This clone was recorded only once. The CDR3 coding sequence is TGCGCCAGCAGCCAAGCGCAGGGGAGCGGCACTGAAGCTTTCTTT. Its protein is CASSQAQGSGTEAFF. The rearrangement uses TRBV4-1 and TRBJ1-1; D is perhaps TRBD1 (6 bases). This CDR3 region has 15 residues. CDR1 MGHRA and CDR2 YSYEKL come from the germline V gene. Trimming left V 1 base short and J 4 bases short, with 13 bases between.

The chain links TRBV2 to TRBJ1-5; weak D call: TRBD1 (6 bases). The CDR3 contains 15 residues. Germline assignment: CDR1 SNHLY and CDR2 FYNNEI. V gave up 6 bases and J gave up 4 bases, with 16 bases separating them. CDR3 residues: CASRGGTGANQPQHF. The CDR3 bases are TGTGCCAGCAGAGGGGGAACTGGCGCAAATCAGCCCCAGCATTTT.

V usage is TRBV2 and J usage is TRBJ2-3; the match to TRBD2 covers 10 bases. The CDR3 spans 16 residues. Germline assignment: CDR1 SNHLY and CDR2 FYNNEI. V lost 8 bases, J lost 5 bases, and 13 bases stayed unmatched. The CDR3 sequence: CASAERLAGEGDTQYF. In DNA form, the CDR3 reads TGTGCCAGCGCAGAGCGGCTAGCGGGGGAGGGAGATACGCAGTATTTT.

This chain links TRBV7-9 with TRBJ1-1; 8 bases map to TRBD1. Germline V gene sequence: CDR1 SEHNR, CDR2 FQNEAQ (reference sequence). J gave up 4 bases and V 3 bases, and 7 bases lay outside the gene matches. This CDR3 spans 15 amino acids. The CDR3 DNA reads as TGTGCCAGCAGCTTCGCCAGGGGGCCTTCCACTGAAGCTTTCTTT. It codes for CASSFARGPSTEAFF. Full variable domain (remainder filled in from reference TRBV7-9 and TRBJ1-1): DTGVSQNPRHKITKRGQNVTFRCDPISEHNRLYWYRQTLGQGPEFLTYFQNEAQLEKSRLLSDRFSAERPKGSFSTLEIQRTEQGDSAMYLCASSFARGPSTEAFFGQGTRLTVV.

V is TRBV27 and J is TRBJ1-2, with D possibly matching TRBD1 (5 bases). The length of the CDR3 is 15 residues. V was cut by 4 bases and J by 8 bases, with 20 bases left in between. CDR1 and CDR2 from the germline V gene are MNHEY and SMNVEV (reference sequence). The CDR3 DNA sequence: TGTGCCAGCAGTTCAGTGGGGAGGGGAAATTTGGGCTACACCTTC. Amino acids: CASSSVGRGNLGYTF.

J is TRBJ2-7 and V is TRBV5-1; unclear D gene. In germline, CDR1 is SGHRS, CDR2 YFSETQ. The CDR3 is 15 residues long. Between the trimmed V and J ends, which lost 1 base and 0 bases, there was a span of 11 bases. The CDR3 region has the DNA TGCGCCAGCAGCTTGAGCTCGAGAGGCTCCTACGAGCAGTACTTC. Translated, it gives CASSLSSRGSYEQYF.

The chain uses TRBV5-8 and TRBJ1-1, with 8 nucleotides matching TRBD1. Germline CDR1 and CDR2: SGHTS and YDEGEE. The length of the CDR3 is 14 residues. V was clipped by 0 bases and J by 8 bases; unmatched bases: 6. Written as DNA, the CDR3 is TGTGCCAGCAGCTTGGGTGTGGGGACAGGCGAAGCTTTCTTT. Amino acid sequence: CASSLGVGTGEAFF.

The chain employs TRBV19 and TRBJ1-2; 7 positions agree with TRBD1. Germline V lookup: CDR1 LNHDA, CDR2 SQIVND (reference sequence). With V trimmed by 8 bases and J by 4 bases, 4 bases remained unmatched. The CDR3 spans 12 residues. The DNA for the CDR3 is TGTGCCAGTGGGGACAGAATCTATGGCTACACCTTC. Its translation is CASGDRIYGYTF.

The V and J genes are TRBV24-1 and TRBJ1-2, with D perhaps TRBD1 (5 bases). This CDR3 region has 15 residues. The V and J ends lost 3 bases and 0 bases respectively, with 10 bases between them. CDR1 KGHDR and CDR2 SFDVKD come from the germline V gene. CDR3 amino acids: CATSDGATANYGYTF. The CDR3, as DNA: TGTGCCACCAGTGATGGGGCGACGGCTAACTATGGCTACACCTTC.

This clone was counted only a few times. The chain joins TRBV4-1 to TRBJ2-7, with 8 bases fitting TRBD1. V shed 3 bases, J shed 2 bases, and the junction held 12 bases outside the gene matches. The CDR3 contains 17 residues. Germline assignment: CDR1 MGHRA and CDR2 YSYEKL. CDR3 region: CASSHSVDRGIPYEQYF. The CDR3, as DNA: TGCGCCAGCAGCCACTCAGTTGACAGGGGTATCCCCTACGAGCAGTACTTC.

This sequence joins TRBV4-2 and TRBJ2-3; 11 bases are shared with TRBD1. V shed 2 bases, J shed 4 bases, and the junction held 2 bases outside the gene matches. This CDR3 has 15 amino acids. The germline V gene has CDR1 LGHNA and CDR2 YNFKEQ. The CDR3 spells CASSQPDRGPDTQYF. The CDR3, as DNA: TGTGCCAGCAGCCAACCGGACAGGGGGCCAGATACGCAGTATTTT.

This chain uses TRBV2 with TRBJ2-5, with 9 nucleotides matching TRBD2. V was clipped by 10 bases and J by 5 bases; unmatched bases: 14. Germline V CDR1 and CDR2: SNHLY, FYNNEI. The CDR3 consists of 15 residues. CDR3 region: CATTGASGVLETQYF. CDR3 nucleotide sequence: TGTGCCACCACGGGGGCTAGCGGGGTCCTTGAGACCCAGTACTTC.

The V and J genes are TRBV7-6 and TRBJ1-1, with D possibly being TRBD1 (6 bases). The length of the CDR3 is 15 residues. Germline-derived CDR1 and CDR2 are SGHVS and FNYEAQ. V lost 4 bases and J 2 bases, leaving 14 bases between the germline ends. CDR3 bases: TGTGCCAGCAGCTCGACAGGAAACCTAAACACTGAAGCTTTCTTT. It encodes CASSSTGNLNTEAFF.

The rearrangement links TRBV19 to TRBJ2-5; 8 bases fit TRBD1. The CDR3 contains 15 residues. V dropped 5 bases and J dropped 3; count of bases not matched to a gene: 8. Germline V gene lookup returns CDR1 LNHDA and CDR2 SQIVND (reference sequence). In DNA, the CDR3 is TGTGCCAGTAGTGACCTCCTGACAGGGGAAGAGACCCAGTACTTC. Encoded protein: CASSDLLTGEETQYF.

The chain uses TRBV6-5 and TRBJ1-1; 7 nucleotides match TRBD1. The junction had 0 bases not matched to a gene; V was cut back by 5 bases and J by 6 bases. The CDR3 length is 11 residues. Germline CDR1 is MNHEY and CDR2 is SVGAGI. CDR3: CASSTGAEAFF. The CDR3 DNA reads TGTGCCAGCAGTACAGGGGCTGAAGCTTTCTTT.